The rows below give T cell receptor beta chains drawn from one sample of a study of T cell responses to AZD1222 COVID-19 vaccine. Generated by immunoSEQ multiplex PCR, the TCRdb table keeps only in-frame clones and is missing some. Of about 130,000 clones detected, 90% appear once; the ten largest clones hold around 4.5%. The sequenced sample was peripheral blood, obtained on day 0 of MenACWY control vaccination. Receptors were obtained from an adult in good health. Each CDR3 is given with its conserved first and last residue. A D gene is named only where the DNA matches it firmly. Size is stated for part of the rows, as once, few or many counts, or as a class when the clone is expanded.

TRBD1,TRBJ1-6,NA,TRBV19,CASSIRQGALGSPLHF,TGTGCCAGTAGTATTCGACAGGGGGCGCTGGGTTCACCCCTCCACTTT
TRBD1,TRBJ2-3,NA,TRBV27,CASSPRTGGVSTDTQYF,TGTGCCAGCAGTCCGCGGACAGGGGGCGTCAGCACAGATACGCAGTATTTT
NA,TRBJ2-1,NA,TRBV28,CASSPRYNEQFF,TGTGCCAGCAGTCCCCGATACAATGAGCAGTTCTTC
NA,TRBJ1-4,NA,TRBV27,CASSMGGEKLFF,TGTGCCAGCTCGATGGGAGGCGAAAAACTGTTTTTT
NA,TRBJ2-1,NA,TRBV5-1,CASSSIGFGEQFF,TGCGCCAGCAGTAGCATCGGTTTCGGTGAGCAGTTCTTC
TRBD1,TRBJ1-5,NA,TRBV5-6,CASSFWTGINQPQHF,TGTGCCAGCAGCTTCTGGACAGGGATAAATCAGCCCCAGCATTTT
NA,TRBJ1-5,NA,TRBV5-5,CASSRTPPGGGNQPQHF,TGTGCCAGCAGCAGGACACCGCCCGGTGGTGGCAATCAGCCCCAGCATTTT
NA,TRBJ1-5,NA,TRBV28,CASSPSGALGDQPQHF,TGTGCCAGCAGCCCGAGCGGGGCTCTAGGGGATCAGCCCCAGCATTTT
NA,TRBJ2-5,NA,TRBV7-7,CASSLGQKETQYF,TGTGCCAGCAGCTTAGGGCAGAAAGAGACCCAGTACTTC
TRBD1,TRBJ1-2,NA,TRBV7-9,CASSLSDGARTGNYGYTF,TGTGCCAGCAGCTTATCCGACGGAGCCAGGACAGGGAACTATGGCTACACCTTC
NA,TRBJ2-7,NA,TRBV5-6,CASSRQGMQYF,TGTGCCAGCAGCCGGCAGGGGATGCAGTACTTC
TRBD1,TRBJ2-7,once,TRBV19,CASKEGDRGLYEQYF,TGTGCCAGTAAGGAGGGGGACAGGGGACTCTACGAGCAGTACTTC
NA,TRBJ2-3,NA,TRBV18,CASSPNTDTQYF,TGTGCCAGCTCACCAAACACAGATACGCAGTATTTT
NA,TRBJ1-5,NA,TRBV6-2/TRBV6-3,CASSYGRGQPQHF,TGTGCCAGCAGTTACGGGCGGGGTCAGCCCCAGCATTTT
TRBD1,TRBJ1-1,once,TRBV15,CAITSTRTGGWGTEAFF,TGTGCCATAACGTCCACTCGGACAGGGGGCTGGGGCACTGAAGCTTTCTTT
NA,TRBJ1-3,NA,TRBV29-1,CSVEGSGNTIYF,TGCAGCGTTGAGGGCTCTGGAAACACCATATATTTT
TRBD2,TRBJ2-7,NA,TRBV19,CASTPGRASGRKLTYEQYF,TGTGCCAGTACCCCGGGGCGGGCTAGCGGGAGGAAACTAACCTACGAGCAGTACTTC
TRBD1,TRBJ1-6,once,TRBV18,CASSGQGWDSPLHF,TGTGCCAGCTCAGGACAGGGGTGGGATTCACCCCTCCACTTT
TRBD1,TRBJ1-6,once,TRBV4-1,CASSQAPGGRDYNSPLHF,TGCGCCAGCAGCCAGGCCCCAGGGGGGAGAGACTATAATTCACCCCTCCACTTT
NA,TRBJ1-4,NA,TRBV25-1,CASSEAEASTNEKLFF,TGTGCCAGCAGTGAAGCAGAGGCCTCAACTAATGAAAAACTGTTTTTT
TRBD1,TRBJ1-5,NA,TRBV5-1,CASSLQGISNQPQHF,TGCGCCAGCAGCTTACAGGGGATAAGCAATCAGCCCCAGCATTTT
NA,TRBJ1-2,NA,TRBV7-9,CASSLDSGRKIIYGYTF,TGTGCCAGCAGCTTGGACTCAGGGAGGAAGATCATTTATGGCTACACCTTC
NA,TRBJ1-4,NA,TRBV7-2,CASSPVPRGEKLFF,TGTGCCAGCAGCCCGGTTCCGCGTGGGGAAAAACTGTTTTTT
NA,TRBJ2-3,NA,TRBV28,CASSLGGTDTQYF,TGTGCCAGCAGTTTGGGAGGCACAGATACGCAGTATTTT
NA,TRBJ1-1,once,TRBV28,CASSRIFGGAGTEAFF,TGTGCCAGCAGCCGCATTTTCGGCGGGGCGGGCACTGAAGCTTTCTTT
NA,TRBJ1-1,NA,TRBV28,CASSSPPEGWGTEAFF,TGTGCCAGCAGTTCTCCCCCAGAAGGTTGGGGGACTGAAGCTTTCTTT
NA,TRBJ1-6,once,TRBV19,CASSFRDSYNSPLHF,TGTGCCAGTAGTTTCCGGGACTCCTATAATTCACCCCTCCACTTT
NA,TRBJ1-6,NA,TRBV25-1,CASSGFHNSPLHF,TGTGCCAGCAGTGGGTTCCATAATTCACCCCTCCACTTT
NA,TRBJ2-1,once,TRBV15,CATSRDPSLSYNEQFF,TGTGCCACCAGCAGAGATCCGAGTCTCTCCTACAATGAGCAGTTCTTC
TRBD2,TRBJ2-7,medium-sized,TRBV7-6,CASSLGGGRALGEQYF,TGTGCCAGCAGCTTAGGTGGCGGGAGGGCCCTCGGTGAGCAGTACTTC
TRBD1,TRBJ1-2,NA,TRBV27,CASSLSRDRVGYGYTF,TGTGCCAGCAGTTTATCCCGCGACAGGGTGGGGTATGGCTACACCTTC
NA,TRBJ2-7,NA,TRBV7-2,CASSLVGPKTYEQYF,TGTGCCAGCAGCTTAGTAGGACCAAAGACCTACGAGCAGTACTTC
TRBD1,TRBJ1-1,NA,TRBV3-1/TRBV3-2,CASSQDSRDRREPMNTEAFF,TGTGCCAGCAGCCAAGATTCCAGGGACAGGAGGGAACCCATGAACACTGAAGCTTTCTTT
TRBD1,TRBJ1-2,NA,TRBV6-6,CASSPGQGAGGYTF,TGTGCCAGCAGTCCGGGACAGGGGGCCGGTGGCTACACCTTC
NA,TRBJ1-1,NA,TRBV6-4,CASSDGPVRGETEAFF,TGTGCCAGCAGTGACGGTCCAGTGAGGGGGGAAACTGAAGCTTTCTTT
NA,TRBJ2-1,NA,TRBV11-2,CASSLDLSVQFF,TGTGCCAGCAGCTTAGATTTGTCGGTGCAGTTCTTC
NA,TRBJ2-3,NA,TRBV5-1,CASSLGFTDTQYF,TGCGCCAGCAGCTTGGGGTTCACAGATACGCAGTATTTT
TRBD2,TRBJ2-3,NA,TRBV27,CASSPITGTWSGEEDTQYF,TGTGCCAGCAGTCCGATAACCGGGACGTGGAGCGGGGAGGAAGATACGCAGTATTTT
NA,TRBJ2-2,NA,TRBV10-2,CASSEGATGELFF,TGCGCCAGCAGTGAGGGGGCCACCGGGGAGCTGTTTTTT
TRBD1,TRBJ2-5,NA,TRBV24-1,CATSDPSGQAFQETQYF,TGTGCCACCAGTGATCCGTCAGGACAGGCCTTCCAAGAGACCCAGTACTTC
NA,TRBJ2-2,NA,TRBV30,CAWSMAGLGGVLFF,TGTGCCTGGAGTATGGCAGGGCTCGGCGGAGTGCTGTTTTTT
TRBD1,TRBJ2-7,NA,TRBV6-1,CASSEAPGTGDYEQYF,TGTGCCAGCAGTGAAGCCCCCGGGACAGGAGACTACGAGCAGTACTTC
NA,TRBJ2-7,NA,TRBV5-1,CASSFNTGHLYEQYF,TGCGCCAGCAGCTTTAACACAGGGCACCTCTACGAGCAGTACTTC
TRBD2,TRBJ2-1,NA,TRBV11-2,CASSLGGLAGIYNEQFF,TGTGCCAGCAGCTTAGGGGGACTAGCGGGGATATACAATGAGCAGTTCTTC
NA,TRBJ2-5,NA,TRBV11-1,CASSLGFQETQYF,TGTGCCAGCAGCTTGGGGTTCCAAGAGACCCAGTACTTC
NA,TRBJ1-1,NA,TRBV11-3,CASSLDKNTEAFF,TGTGCCAGCAGCTTAGATAAGAACACTGAAGCTTTCTTT
TRBD1,TRBJ2-2,NA,TRBV29-1,CSVAPMTGGNGELFF,TGCAGCGTTGCACCTATGACAGGGGGCAACGGGGAGCTGTTTTTT
NA,TRBJ1-6,NA,TRBV5-1,CASSLLSTGSYNSPLHF,TGCGCCAGCAGCTTGTTGTCGACAGGTTCCTATAATTCACCCCTCCACTTT
NA,TRBJ1-1,NA,TRBV28,CASSLPPGFAEAFF,TGTGCCAGCAGTTTGCCCCCAGGGTTCGCTGAAGCTTTCTTT
NA,TRBJ2-1,NA,TRBV7-9,CASIGAGDYNEQFF,TGTGCCAGCATTGGTGCAGGGGACTACAATGAGCAGTTCTTC
NA,TRBJ1-2,NA,TRBV7-9,CASSHGPTGSYTF,TGTGCCAGCAGTCATGGTCCAACGGGGAGTTACACCTTC
TRBD2,TRBJ2-1,NA,TRBV29-1,CSVEGTRPGLEWDNEQFF,TGCAGCGTTGAAGGGACTCGACCGGGACTAGAATGGGATAATGAGCAGTTCTTC
NA,TRBJ2-7,NA,TRBV19,CASSSDRATTYREQYF,TGTGCCAGTAGTTCAGACAGAGCCACTACTTACCGCGAGCAGTACTTC
TRBD1,TRBJ2-2,NA,TRBV6-5,CASSYLGQGTTGELFF,TGTGCCAGCAGTTACTTGGGACAGGGGACCACCGGGGAGCTGTTTTTT
TRBD1,TRBJ1-5,NA,TRBV7-3,CASSLGQNQPQHF,TGTGCCAGCAGCCTGGGACAGAATCAGCCCCAGCATTTT
NA,TRBJ1-2,once,TRBV7-8,CASSSRERMYGYTF,TGTGCCAGCAGCTCCAGGGAAAGAATGTATGGCTACACCTTC
NA,TRBJ2-5,NA,TRBV2,CASRERLVVETQYF,TGTGCCAGTCGTGAAAGGCTAGTTGTAGAGACCCAGTACTTC
NA,TRBJ1-1,NA,TRBV29-1,CSVGTGNTEAFF,TGCAGCGTCGGGACGGGGAACACTGAAGCTTTCTTT
TRBD2,TRBJ2-4,NA,TRBV7-2,CASSAGTSGRLHF,TGTGCCAGCAGCGCCGGGACTAGCGGGAGGTTACACTTC
TRBD1,TRBJ1-3,once,TRBV18,CASSPQGQGAGNTIYF,TGTGCCAGCTCACCACAGGGACAGGGGGCTGGAAACACCATATATTTT